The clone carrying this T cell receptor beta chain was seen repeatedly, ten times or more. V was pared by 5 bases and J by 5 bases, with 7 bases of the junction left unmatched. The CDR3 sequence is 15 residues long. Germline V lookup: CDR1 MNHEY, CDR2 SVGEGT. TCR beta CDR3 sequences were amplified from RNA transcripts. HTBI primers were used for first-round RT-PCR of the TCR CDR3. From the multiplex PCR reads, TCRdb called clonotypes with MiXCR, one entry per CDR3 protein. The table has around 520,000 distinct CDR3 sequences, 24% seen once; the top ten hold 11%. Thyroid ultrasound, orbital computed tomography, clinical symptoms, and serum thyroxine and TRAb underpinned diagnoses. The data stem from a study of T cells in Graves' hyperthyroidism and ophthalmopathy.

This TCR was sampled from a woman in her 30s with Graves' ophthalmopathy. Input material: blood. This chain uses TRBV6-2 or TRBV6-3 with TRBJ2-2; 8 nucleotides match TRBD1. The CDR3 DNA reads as TGTGCCAGCAGTGGACAGGGTAGGGGTACCGGGGAGCTGTTTTTT. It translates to CASSGQGRGTGELFF.